The 20 T cell receptor beta chains below come from one sample, sequenced in a study of blood T cells in healthy people across ages (dated by TCRdb to about 2015). Library preparation was by 5' RACE. TCRdb lists the instrument as Illumina HiSeq 2500. A second roughly 6 to 12 cycle PCR used a sample-barcoded 5' primer and a J-beta primer mix. The public reads were run again by TCRdb, first through fastp at Q25 and then through MiXCR, and only productive beta chains were kept. Rows are unified per CDR3 protein, each entry keeping the most common DNA and genes. The sample records about 760,000 distinct CDR3 sequences, around 50% of which are singletons. Clones ranked in the top ten supply about 26% of the sample. Sequencing was done on a sample of blood. These receptors originate from a man in his forties in good health.

This clonotype was recorded a few times. V gene TRBV9 combines with J gene TRBJ2-4, with 10 bases that match TRBD2. The V gene end was trimmed by 3 bases and the J gene end by 6 bases; junction bases not matched to a gene: 6. Germline V gives CDR1 SGDLS, CDR2 YYNGEE. This CDR3 spans 15 amino acids. The CDR3 protein is CASSAGTSVTNIQYF. In DNA form, the CDR3 reads TGTGCCAGCAGCGCCGGGACTAGCGTTACAAACATTCAGTACTTC. Drawing the rest from reference TRBV9 and TRBJ2-4, the complete variable domain is DSGVTQTPKHLITATGQRVTLRCSPRSGDLSVYWYQQSLDQGLQFLIQYYNGEERAKGNILERFSAQQFPDLHSELNLSSLELGDSALYFCASSAGTSVTNIQYFGAGTRLSVL.

The table lists this clonotype with a few counts. The chain combines TRBV25-1 with TRBJ2-6; 10 nucleotides align to TRBD2. This CDR3 spans 20 amino acids. V lost 1 base to trimming and J lost 0 bases; unmatched junction nucleotides: 9. The germline V gene encodes CDR1 MGHDK and CDR2 SYGVNS. CDR3 nucleotide sequence: TGTGCCAGCAGTGAATGGCCTAGCGGGAGTTTCAACTCTGGGGCCAACGTCCTGACTTTC. It is translated as CASSEWPSGSFNSGANVLTF.

The chain couples TRBV24-1 to TRBJ2-1, with TRBD2 identical over 11 bases. V lost 5 bases to trimming and J lost 8 bases; unmatched junction nucleotides: 22. Per germline, CDR1 KGHDR and CDR2 SFDVKD. The CDR3 is 20 residues long. The DNA of the CDR3 is TGTGCCACCAGTGGTAGTCGGGGGGCACTAACTAGCGGGAGTGCATATGAGCAGTTCTTC. Translating gives CATSGSRGALTSGSAYEQFF.

In this sample, this clonotype turned up once. The J gene is TRBJ2-5, the V gene TRBV29-1; D might be TRBD1 or TRBD2, each matching 5 bases. This CDR3 has 11 residues. Germline V gene lookup returns CDR1 SQVTM and CDR2 ANQGSEA. V lost 6 bases to trimming and J lost 5 bases, with 10 bases between them. The CDR3 loop is CSVRGEETQYF. The CDR3 DNA sequence: TGCAGCGTGAGGGGAGAGGAGACCCAGTACTTC.

V usage is TRBV24-1 and J usage is TRBJ2-3, with a weak D call TRBD2 (5 bases). The V and J ends lost 5 bases and 1 base respectively, with 9 bases between them. The length of the CDR3 is 14 residues. Germline CDR1 is KGHDR and CDR2 is SFDVKD. CDR3 DNA sequence: TGTGCCACCAGTGTGAGCGGCGGCACAGATACGCAGTATTTT. Amino acid sequence: CATSVSGGTDTQYF.

The gene calls are TRBV7-9 and TRBJ2-1; TRBD1 matches 7 bases. Germline CDR1 reads SEHNR; CDR2 reads FQNEAQ (reference sequence). The CDR3 loop spans 16 amino acids. V gave up 5 bases and J gave up 0 bases; unmatched junction bases: 7. CDR3 sequence reads: CASSPKGQHSYNEQFF. The CDR3 nucleotides read TGTGCCAGCAGCCCAAAGGGACAGCACTCCTACAATGAGCAGTTCTTC. The full variable domain, rest sourced from reference TRBV7-9 and TRBJ2-1, is DTGVSQNPRHKITKRGQNVTFRCDPISEHNRLYWYRQTLGQGPEFLTYFQNEAQLEKSRLLSDRFSAERPKGSFSTLEIQRTEQGDSAMYLCASSPKGQHSYNEQFFGPGTRLTVL.

V and J are TRBV7-9 and TRBJ2-6, with D perhaps matching TRBD1 (5 bases). The length of the CDR3 is 15 residues. The germline V gene encodes CDR1 SEHNR and CDR2 FQNEAQ (reference sequence). The V gene lost 9 bases and the J gene lost 0 bases, with 12 bases spanning the gap. The CDR3 coding sequence is TGTGCCAGATCCAGGGTTAGCTCTGGGGCCAACGTCCTGACTTTC. Translating gives CARSRVSSGANVLTF.

This clonotype occurred a few times. The J gene is TRBJ2-5, the V gene TRBV5-5; 9 bases are a match to TRBD1. CDR1 SGHKS and CDR2 YYEKEE come from the germline V gene (reference sequence). The junction had 2 bases not matched to a gene; V was cut back by 3 bases and J by 2 bases. The CDR3 runs 14 residues. In DNA, the CDR3 is TGTGCCAGCAGCTGGGGGACAGGGCAAGAGACCCAGTACTTC. The encoded protein is CASSWGTGQETQYF.

V usage is TRBV29-1 and J usage is TRBJ2-5, with 8 bases that match TRBD1. The CDR3 runs 14 residues. The V and J ends lost 4 bases and 2 bases, in that order; junction bases with no gene match: 6. Germline V gene lookup returns CDR1 SQVTM and CDR2 ANQGSEA. In DNA, the CDR3 is TGCAGCGTTGCAGGGGGCGCGAAACAAGAGACCCAGTACTTC. It is translated as CSVAGGAKQETQYF.

In this sample, this clonotype turned up a few times. The chain recombines TRBV27 with TRBJ2-6, with D unclear. CDR1 and CDR2 from the germline V gene are MNHEY and SMNVEV (reference sequence). This CDR3 spans 15 amino acids. Trimming took off 0 bases at V and 4 bases at J, with 7 bases between the two ends. CDR3 nucleotide sequence: TGTGCCAGCAGTTTATCGGTCCTAGGGGCCAACGTCCTGACTTTC. This gives the protein CASSLSVLGANVLTF.

The chain links TRBV7-2 to TRBJ2-4, with D possibly TRBD2 on 5 matching bases. The DNA end is more similar to TRBJ2-7, so the J call may be wrong. Germline V lookup: CDR1 SGHTA, CDR2 FQGNSA. The CDR3 has 13 residues. The CDR3 bases are TGTGCCAGCAGCTTAGAAACTAGCTACGAGCAGTACTTC. Translation gives CASSLETSYEQYF.

This clonotype came up a few times. This chain joins TRBV29-1 and TRBJ2-1; 12 bases are shared with TRBD2. Germline V CDR1 and CDR2: SQVTM, ANQGSEA. CDR3 size: 14 residues. V lost 7 bases and J lost 7; bases outside the gene matches: 8. The CDR3 reads CSGRLAGEGNEQFF. CDR3 DNA sequence: TGCAGCGGCAGACTAGCGGGAGAGGGGAATGAGCAGTTCTTC.

The chain is built from TRBV27 and TRBJ2-7; a weak D match, TRBD2 (7 bases). Judging by the DNA end, TRBJ2-1 fits better; the J call may be wrong. The CDR3 runs to 18 residues. From germline, CDR1 is MNHEY and CDR2 SMNVEV (reference sequence). The CDR3 DNA sequence: TGTGCCAGCAGTTTAAACGCCCCAGGGGAGGGACTCACCTACGAGCAGTTCTTC. Its translation: CASSLNAPGEGLTYEQFF.

The chain carries TRBV4-3 and TRBJ2-1, with 14 bases identical to TRBD2. The germline V gene encodes CDR1 LGHNA and CDR2 YSLEER. Trimming at V came to 1 base and at J to 8 bases, leaving 7 bases not matched to a gene. This CDR3 is built from 17 residues. The CDR3 DNA reads as TGCGCCAGCAGCCAAGTCGCCGGGACTAGCGGGAGTGATGAGCAGTTCTTC. Its translation is CASSQVAGTSGSDEQFF.

The chain couples TRBV20-1 to TRBJ2-3; weak D call: TRBD1 (6 bases). This CDR3 comprises 15 residues. The germline V and J ends were trimmed by 6 bases and 4 bases, with 20 bases remaining between them. CDR1 and CDR2 from the germline V gene are DFQATT and SNEGSKA (reference sequence). The CDR3: CSAFHLQGPSDTQYF. The CDR3 DNA follows: TGCAGTGCCTTTCACCTACAGGGTCCTTCAGATACGCAGTATTTT.

V gene TRBV10-3 combines with J gene TRBJ2-4; D may be TRBD2 (5 bases). The V gene's germline CDR1 is ENHRY and CDR2 SYGVKD. The CDR3 has 11 residues. V dropped 6 bases and J dropped 13 bases, with 13 bases sitting between them. CDR3 sequence (DNA): TGTGCCATCAGGATAAATTGGGAGCAGTACTTC. Translated: CAIRINWEQYF.

This clonotype turned up a few times. The chain recombines TRBV14 with TRBJ2-7, with TRBD2 identical over 10 bases. There are 19 residues in the CDR3. Germline V gene data show CDR1 as SGHDN and CDR2 as FVKESK. Trimming removed 0 bases from V and 6 bases from J; junction bases left unmatched: 17. CDR3: CASSQDFTLAGSLATEQYF. CDR3 sequence (DNA): TGTGCCAGCAGCCAAGATTTTACACTAGCGGGAAGTTTGGCCACCGAGCAGTACTTC. Using reference TRBV14 and TRBJ2-7 for the parts outside the CDR3, the full variable domain is EAGVTQFPSHSVIEKGQTVTLRCDPISGHDNLYWYRRVMGKEIKFLLHFVKESKQDESGMPNNRFLAERTGGTYSTLKVQPAELEDSGVYFCASSQDFTLAGSLATEQYFGPGTRLTVT.

V usage is TRBV28 and J usage is TRBJ2-5, with 10 bases fitting TRBD1. V was clipped by 4 bases and J by 2 bases; unmatched bases: 7. The CDR3 length is 16 residues. Germline values: CDR1 MDHEN, CDR2 SYDVKM. The CDR3 reads CASSWVWGQGQETQYF. CDR3 nucleotide sequence: TGTGCCAGCAGTTGGGTTTGGGGACAGGGGCAAGAGACCCAGTACTTC. Looking up the rest from reference TRBV28 and TRBJ2-5 gives the full variable domain: DVKVTQSSRYLVKRTGEKVFLECVQDMDHENMFWYRQDPGLGLRLIYFSYDVKMKEKGDIPEGYSVSREKKERFSLILESASTNQTSMYLCASSWVWGQGQETQYFGPGTRLLVL.

In its sample, this clonotype was seen a few times. The chain uses TRBV29-1 and TRBJ2-5; D is ambiguous. With 1 base removed from V and 10 bases from J, the gap between germline ends came to 10 bases. The CDR3 runs 11 residues. Germline V gene lookup returns CDR1 SQVTM and CDR2 ANQGSEA. The CDR3 sequence: CSVEGSRDQYF. For the CDR3, the DNA is TGCAGCGTTGAAGGGTCTAGGGACCAGTACTTC.

The rearrangement links TRBV6-5 to TRBJ2-3; D is undetermined. The CDR3 sequence is 14 residues long. The ends were cut back, 3 bases at V and 0 bases at J, with 7 bases in the middle. Per germline, CDR1 MNHEY and CDR2 SVGAGI. CDR3 protein: CASSYLGSTDTQYF. The CDR3 DNA reads as TGTGCCAGCAGTTATCTTGGTAGCACAGATACGCAGTATTTT.